These 24 T cell receptor beta chains were sequenced from one sample in a study of OX40 agonist ivuxolimab in advanced cancers. The assay was immunoSEQ multiplex PCR, and TCRdb's table has in-frame clones only and misses some. Found here are 70,000 to 80,000 clones, about 91% of them singletons; the top ten hold 0.86%. This specimen consisted of CD4+ or CD8+ T cells sorted from blood, obtained in a trial of the OX40 agonist ivuxolimab. The receptors were gathered from an adult with an advanced solid tumor such as melanoma, head and neck, liver or kidney cancer.

In its sample, this clone was seen once. The rearrangement uses TRBV14 and TRBJ1-2; D is unclear. Per germline, CDR1 SGHDN and CDR2 FVKESK. Between the trimmed V and J ends, which lost 8 bases and 0 bases, there was a span of 13 bases. The CDR3 extends over 14 amino acids. As DNA, the CDR3 is TGTGCCAGCGCGAGTCTAGACCCTAACTATGGCTACACCTTC. Translated: CASASLDPNYGYTF.

The chain combines TRBV29-1 with TRBJ2-1, with 9 bases that match TRBD1. This CDR3 is built from 14 residues. The germline V gene has CDR1 SQVTM and CDR2 ANQGSEA. With 7 bases clipped from V and 2 bases from J, the junction kept 6 bases outside the gene matches. In DNA form, the CDR3 reads TGCAGCGGCCGGACAGGGGCAACCTACAATGAGCAGTTCTTC. It specifies CSGRTGATYNEQFF.

This chain joins TRBV7-2 and TRBJ2-1; 9 nucleotides line up with TRBD2. Germline V lookup: CDR1 SGHTA, CDR2 FQGNSA. The CDR3 contains 15 residues. V gave up 1 base and J gave up 7 bases; unmatched junction bases: 5. CDR3 in DNA: TGTGCCAGCAGCTTAGGCGGGGGGGCCGGTAATGAGCAGTTCTTC. Protein: CASSLGGGAGNEQFF.

The rearrangement joins TRBV7-9 to TRBJ1-4; possible D gene TRBD1, 5 bases. Germline V gene lookup returns CDR1 SEHNR and CDR2 FQNEAQ (reference sequence). This CDR3 has 16 residues. V gave up 8 bases and J gave up 4 bases, with 20 bases separating them. The chain's CDR3 is CASGVGSGTRNEKLFF. The CDR3 DNA is TGTGCCAGCGGCGTGGGTTCCGGGACCCGTAATGAAAAACTGTTTTTT.

This clone was counted a single time. The V call is TRBV5-1, the J call TRBJ2-1; D perhaps matches TRBD2 (6 bases). This CDR3 is 15 amino acids long. Trimming removed 0 bases at V and 5 bases at J, with 12 bases between. Germline assignment: CDR1 SGHRS and CDR2 YFSETQ. The DNA of the CDR3 is TGCGCCAGCAGCTTGGAAGGTAGGGAGGACAATGAGCAGTTCTTC. This translates into CASSLEGREDNEQFF.

The rearrangement joins TRBV5-4 to TRBJ1-1; TRBD1 aligns across 7 bases. The CDR3 runs to 16 residues. V was pared by 3 bases and J by 3 bases, with 11 bases of the junction left unmatched. Per germline, CDR1 SGHNT and CDR2 YYREEE (reference sequence). CDR3 residues: CASSSNRGDLYTEAFF. The DNA for the CDR3 is TGTGCCAGCAGCTCAAACAGGGGAGATTTGTACACTGAAGCTTTCTTT.

This clone was counted once. As DNA, the CDR3 is TGTGCCAGCAGCCCACAACATCAGGGAAACACCATATATTTT. It yields the protein CASSPQHQGNTIYF. The chain carries TRBV11-2 and TRBJ1-3; no clear D. V shed 5 bases and J shed 4 bases, with 12 bases lying between them. There are 14 residues in the CDR3. Germline V lookup: CDR1 SGHAT, CDR2 FQNNGV.

This chain links TRBV5-1 with TRBJ2-1, with 10 bases that match TRBD2. The trim removed 0 bases at V and 8 bases at J, leaving 5 bases unmatched. The CDR3 consists of 15 residues. Looked up from germline, CDR1 is SGHRS and CDR2 is YFSETQ. DNA of the CDR3: TGCGCCAGCAGCTTGGCACTAGCGGGGTTCGATGAGCAGTTCTTC. Its protein is CASSLALAGFDEQFF. The full variable domain, rest sourced from reference TRBV5-1 and TRBJ2-1, is KAGVTQTPRYLIKTRGQQVTLSCSPISGHRSVSWYQQTPGQGLQFLFEYFSETQRNKGNFPGRFSGRQFSNSRSEMNVSTLELGDSALYLCASSLALAGFDEQFFGPGTRLTVL.

This chain links TRBV29-1 with TRBJ1-1; TRBD1 agrees at 8 bases. V lost 1 base to trimming and J lost 0 bases; unmatched junction nucleotides: 10. The CDR3 spans 17 residues. Germline V gene sequence: CDR1 SQVTM, CDR2 ANQGSEA. The CDR3 region has the DNA TGCAGCGTTGAAGGTACCCGGGACAGGCCGATGAACACTGAAGCTTTCTTT. Its translation is CSVEGTRDRPMNTEAFF. The whole variable domain, remainder taken from reference TRBV29-1 and TRBJ1-1, is SAVISQKPSRDICQRGTSLTIQCQVDSQVTMMFWYRQQPGQSLTLIATANQGSEATYESGFVIDKFPISRPNLTFSTLTVSNMSPEDSSIYLCSVEGTRDRPMNTEAFFGQGTRLTVV.

The chain couples TRBV28 to TRBJ1-4; 9 nucleotides match TRBD1. The CDR3 is 15 residues long. The V segment lost 5 bases and the J segment 12 bases; nucleotides outside the gene matches: 13. Germline-derived CDR1 and CDR2 are MDHEN and SYDVKM. The CDR3 coding sequence is TGTGCCAGCAGTAGGACAGGGGCCCTACATGGTCAACTGTTTTTT. Protein: CASSRTGALHGQLFF.

This chain connects TRBV7-3 to TRBJ2-6; 7 bases are shared with TRBD2. The CDR3 extends over 17 amino acids. The V and J ends lost 3 bases and 3 bases, in that order; junction bases with no gene match: 8. Germline-derived CDR1 and CDR2 are SGHTA and FQGTGA. As DNA, the CDR3 is TGTGCCAGCAGCTTTTCTGCGGGAGTGGTTGGGGCCAACGTCCTGACTTTC. Protein sequence: CASSFSAGVVGANVLTF.

The chain is built from TRBV30 and TRBJ1-5, with D tentatively TRBD1 (6 bases). Germline-derived CDR1 and CDR2 are GTSNPN and SVGIG (reference sequence). V was clipped by 0 bases and J by 0 bases, with 9 bases between them. CDR3 length equals 15 residues. The DNA for the CDR3 is TGTGCCTGGAGTGTAGGGGGATATAGCAATCAGCCCCAGCATTTT. Its translation: CAWSVGGYSNQPQHF.

This clone was recorded once. CDR3 region: CASSIPDGKATQYF. Written as DNA, the CDR3 is TGTGCCAGTAGTATACCGGACGGGAAGGCGACCCAGTACTTC. The genes are TRBV19 and TRBJ2-5, with D perhaps matching TRBD2 (5 bases). Trimming pared 2 bases from V and 7 bases from J, leaving 14 bases between. Looked up from germline, CDR1 is LNHDA and CDR2 is SQIVND (reference sequence). This CDR3 comprises 14 residues.

This clone was counted only a few times. In nucleotides, the CDR3 is TGTGCCAGCAGCTTCTTCACAGATACGCAGTATTTT. Residues: CASSFFTDTQYF. V is TRBV7-2 and J is TRBJ2-3; D remains ambiguous. Germline CDR1 SGHTA, CDR2 FQGNSA. This CDR3 is 12 amino acids long. Trimming took 3 bases from V and 2 from J, leaving 3 bases between them.

J is TRBJ2-7 and V is TRBV11-2, with D perhaps TRBD2 (6 bases). This CDR3 is built from 15 residues. Per germline, CDR1 SGHAT and CDR2 FQNNGV. Trimming left V 5 bases short and J 0 bases short, with 14 bases between. The CDR3 here is CASSRPSGSSYEQYF. CDR3 nucleotides: TGTGCCAGCAGCCGACCAAGCGGGTCCTCCTACGAGCAGTACTTC.

This chain connects TRBV13 to TRBJ2-5; 14 bases align to TRBD2. Trimming removed 5 bases from V and 5 bases from J; junction bases left unmatched: 10. Germline CDR1 is PRHDT and CDR2 is FYEKMQ (reference sequence). The CDR3 length is 17 residues. CDR3 DNA: TGTGCCAGCAGCCCCCGGACTAGCGGGAGGAGAGGGGAGACCCAGTACTTC. Amino acids: CASSPRTSGRRGETQYF. The full variable domain, completed using reference TRBV13 and TRBJ2-5, is AAGVIQSPRHLIKEKRETATLKCYPIPRHDTVYWYQQGPGQDPQFLISFYEKMQSDKGSIPDRFSAQQFSDYHSELNMSSLELGDSALYFCASSPRTSGRRGETQYFGPGTRLLVL.

This chain links TRBV28 with TRBJ1-2; the match to TRBD1 covers 7 bases. With 3 bases clipped from V and 4 bases from J, the junction kept 2 bases outside the gene matches. Germline loops: CDR1 MDHEN, CDR2 SYDVKM. The CDR3 consists of 13 residues. The CDR3 nucleotides are TGTGCCAGCAGTTTGGGGACAGCCTATGGCTACACCTTC. It specifies CASSLGTAYGYTF.

The CDR3 protein is CASRDQGGDTQYF. The CDR3 DNA reads as TGCGCCAGCAGGGACCAGGGTGGAGATACGCAGTATTTT. The chain has TRBV5-1 and TRBJ2-3, with D tentatively TRBD1 (5 bases). This CDR3 is 13 amino acids long. Germline V gene data show CDR1 as SGHRS and CDR2 as YFSETQ. The ends were cut back, 5 bases at V and 5 bases at J, with 12 bases in the middle.

The sample holds one count of this clone. The sample carries other DNA sequences with the same CDR3. The chain links TRBV7-9 to TRBJ2-5; D is undetermined. V was pared by 2 bases and J by 5 bases, with 6 bases between. Germline assignment: CDR1 SEHNR and CDR2 FQNEAQ (reference sequence). This CDR3 has 12 amino acids. CDR3 residues: CASSLMGETQYF. CDR3 in DNA: TGTGCCAGCAGCTTAATGGGGGAGACCCAGTACTTC.

The gene calls are TRBV25-1 and TRBJ2-7; 9 bases agree with TRBD2. The V gene's germline CDR1 is MGHDK and CDR2 SYGVNS. V trimming: 3 bases; J trimming: 4 bases; junction bases outside the gene matches: 4. This CDR3 region has 14 residues. The CDR3 loop reads CASSDSGGDYEQYF. The CDR3 DNA reads as TGTGCCAGCAGTGATAGCGGGGGCGATTACGAGCAGTACTTC.

The V and J genes are TRBV28 and TRBJ1-6, with 9 bases fitting TRBD1. This CDR3 is built from 15 residues. Germline V CDR1 and CDR2: MDHEN, SYDVKM. V shed 1 base, J shed 10 bases, and the junction held 5 bases outside the gene matches. The DNA of the CDR3 is TGTGCCAGCAGTTTATCCGGACAGGGGAAGTCACCCCTCCACTTT. Protein: CASSLSGQGKSPLHF.

The rearrangement uses TRBV11-2 and TRBJ2-5; tentative D call: TRBD2 (5 bases). The CDR3 has 14 amino acids. The germline V gene has CDR1 SGHAT and CDR2 FQNNGV. V shed 5 bases and J shed 4 bases, with 14 bases lying between them. CDR3 DNA: TGTGCCAGCAGCACTAATAGACGGGGAGAGACCCAGTACTTC. Its translation is CASSTNRRGETQYF.

This chain joins TRBV5-1 and TRBJ2-7; 12 nucleotides align to TRBD1. CDR3 length: 16 amino acids. V lost 4 bases and J lost 1; bases outside the gene matches: 6. From germline, CDR1 is SGHRS and CDR2 YFSETQ. The CDR3 is CASSVGDRGLSYEQYF. The CDR3 DNA sequence: TGCGCCAGCAGCGTCGGGGACAGGGGGCTTTCCTACGAGCAGTACTTC.

The chain links TRBV13 to TRBJ2-1; 12 nucleotides align to TRBD2. V gave up 1 base and J gave up 5 bases; unmatched junction bases: 3. Germline V gene lookup returns CDR1 PRHDT and CDR2 FYEKMQ (reference sequence). The CDR3 is 16 amino acids. CDR3 DNA: TGTGCCAGCAGCTTAGATGGACTAGCGGGAAACAATGAGCAGTTCTTC. Protein product: CASSLDGLAGNNEQFF.